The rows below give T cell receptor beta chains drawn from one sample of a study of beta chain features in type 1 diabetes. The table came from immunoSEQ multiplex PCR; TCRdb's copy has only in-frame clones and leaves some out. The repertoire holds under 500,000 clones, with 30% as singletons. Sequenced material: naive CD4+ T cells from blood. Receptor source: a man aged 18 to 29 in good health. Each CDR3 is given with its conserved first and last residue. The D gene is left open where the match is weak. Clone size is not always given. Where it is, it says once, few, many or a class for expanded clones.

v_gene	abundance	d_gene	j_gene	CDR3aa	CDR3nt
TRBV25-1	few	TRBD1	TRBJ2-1	CASSRTGGEGFGQFF	TGTGCCAGCAGCCGGACAGGGGGCGAGGGATTTGGGCAGTTCTTC
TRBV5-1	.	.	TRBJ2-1	CASSFAGTTTYNEQFF	TGCGCCAGCAGCTTCGCCGGGACAACAACCTACAATGAGCAGTTCTTC
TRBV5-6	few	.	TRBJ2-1	CASSTMIGSSYNEQFF	TGTGCCAGCAGCACCATGATCGGGAGCTCCTACAATGAGCAGTTCTTC
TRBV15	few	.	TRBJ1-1	CATSSERGTEAFF	TGTGCCACCAGCAGTGAGCGGGGCACTGAAGCTTTCTTT
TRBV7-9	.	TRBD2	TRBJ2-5	CASSPRTGREGQETQYF	TGTGCCAGCAGCCCAAGAACGGGGCGGGAGGGTCAAGAGACCCAGTACTTC
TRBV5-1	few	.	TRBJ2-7	CASSPPGAYEQYF	TGCGCCAGCAGCCCGCCGGGAGCCTACGAGCAGTACTTC
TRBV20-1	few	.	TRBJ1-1	CSARTTEAFF	TGCAGTGCCCGAACGACTGAAGCTTTCTTT
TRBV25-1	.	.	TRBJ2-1	CASSEPERRKFF	TGTGCCAGCAGTGAACCCGAGCGACGCAAGTTCTTC
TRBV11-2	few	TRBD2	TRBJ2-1	CASSLQGLAGRSEQFF	TGTGCCAGCAGCTTACAGGGACTAGCGGGGCGGAGTGAGCAGTTCTTC
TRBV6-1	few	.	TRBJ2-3	CASSDVQGDTQYF	TGTGCCAGCAGTGATGTCCAAGGAGATACGCAGTATTTT
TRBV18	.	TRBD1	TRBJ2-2	CASFPGQGSTGELFF	TGTGCCAGCTTCCCGGGACAGGGAAGCACCGGGGAGCTGTTTTTT
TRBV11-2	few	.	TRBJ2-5	CASSLADGTQYF	TGTGCCAGCAGCTTGGCCGACGGGACCCAGTACTTC
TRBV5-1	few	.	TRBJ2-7	CASSLAGEQYF	TGCGCCAGCAGCTTGGCCGGCGAGCAGTACTTC
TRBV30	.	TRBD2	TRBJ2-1	CAWRISGVYNEQFF	TGTGCCTGGAGAATTAGCGGGGTTTACAATGAGCAGTTCTTC
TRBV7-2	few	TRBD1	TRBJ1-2	CASSPDRGLYGYTF	TGTGCCAGCAGCCCCGACAGGGGGCTCTATGGCTACACCTTC
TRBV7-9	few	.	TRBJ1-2	CASGIGPVTNYGYTF	TGTGCCAGCGGAATCGGCCCTGTAACTAACTATGGCTACACCTTC
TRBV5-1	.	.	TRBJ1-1	CASTRRAGFDTEAFF	TGCGCCAGCACAAGAAGAGCGGGTTTTGACACTGAAGCTTTCTTT
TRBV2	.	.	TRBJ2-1	CASSGPTGNEQFF	TGTGCCAGCAGTGGACCCACGGGAAATGAGCAGTTCTTC
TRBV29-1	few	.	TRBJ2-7	CSGGRADSYEQYF	TGCAGCGGCGGCAGGGCAGACTCCTACGAGCAGTACTTC
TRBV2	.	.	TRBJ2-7	CASSPFGSSYEQYF	TGTGCCAGCAGTCCCTTTGGGTCTTCCTACGAGCAGTACTTC
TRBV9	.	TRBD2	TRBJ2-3	CASSVGGSWGDTQYF	TGTGCCAGCAGCGTAGGCGGGAGCTGGGGAGATACGCAGTATTTT
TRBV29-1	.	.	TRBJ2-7	CSGETGGTESYEQYF	TGCAGCGGCGAAACGGGGGGGACAGAGTCCTACGAGCAGTACTTC
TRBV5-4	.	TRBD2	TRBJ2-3	CASSLDSGTNTQYF	TGTGCCAGCAGCTTGGATAGCGGGACAAATACGCAGTATTTT
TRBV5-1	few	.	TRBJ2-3	CASSWDRGTDTQYF	TGCGCCAGCAGCTGGGATCGGGGGACAGATACGCAGTATTTT
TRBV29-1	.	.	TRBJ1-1	CSVDGGYTEAFF	TGCAGCGTTGATGGGGGTTACACTGAAGCTTTCTTT
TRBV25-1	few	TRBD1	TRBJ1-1	CASSDPGQGGTEAFF	TGTGCCAGCAGTGACCCCGGACAGGGCGGCACTGAAGCTTTCTTT
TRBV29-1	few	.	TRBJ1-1	CSVEDPGMNTEAFF	TGCAGCGTTGAAGATCCCGGGATGAACACTGAAGCTTTCTTT
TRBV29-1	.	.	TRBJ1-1	CSVLEDNTEAFF	TGCAGCGTCCTCGAGGACAACACTGAAGCTTTCTTT
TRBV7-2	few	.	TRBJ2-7	CASSPRGPMEQYF	TGTGCCAGCAGCCCTCGGGGGCCTATGGAGCAGTACTTC
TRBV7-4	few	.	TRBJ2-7	CASSLTGRSYEQYF	TGTGCCAGCAGCTTGACGGGACGTAGCTACGAGCAGTACTTC
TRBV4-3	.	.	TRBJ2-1	CASSRGTVYNEQFF	TGCGCCAGCAGCCGGGGGACGGTCTACAATGAGCAGTTCTTC
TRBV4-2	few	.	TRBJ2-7	CASSQTRGFDEQYF	TGTGCCAGCAGCCAGACTAGAGGGTTCGACGAGCAGTACTTC
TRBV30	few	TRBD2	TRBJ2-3	CAWSVRASGSGGDTQYF	TGTGCCTGGAGTGTACGGGCTAGCGGGAGTGGGGGCGATACGCAGTATTTT
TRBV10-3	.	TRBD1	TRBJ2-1	CAISGDRVGIEQFF	TGTGCCATCAGTGGAGACAGGGTAGGAATTGAGCAGTTCTTC
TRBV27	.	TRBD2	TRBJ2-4	CASSLFSGTSGKNIQYF	TGTGCCAGCAGTTTGTTCTCCGGGACTAGCGGCAAAAACATTCAGTACTTC
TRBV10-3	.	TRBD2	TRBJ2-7	CAISDLSSGSSYEQYF	TGTGCCATCAGTGACCTGTCTAGCGGGAGCTCCTACGAGCAGTACTTC
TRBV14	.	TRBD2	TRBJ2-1	CASTTLRGTSGSTAYNEQFF	TGTGCCAGCACCACACTCAGGGGGACTAGCGGGAGTACTGCTTACAATGAGCAGTTCTTC
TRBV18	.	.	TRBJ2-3	CASSPVGGTDTQYF	TGTGCCAGCTCCCCGGTCGGGGGAACAGATACGCAGTATTTT
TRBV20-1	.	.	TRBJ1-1	CSALWGTEAFF	TGCAGTGCGTTATGGGGAACTGAAGCTTTCTTT
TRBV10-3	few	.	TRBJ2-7	CAIKVEHEQYF	TGTGCCATCAAAGTCGAACACGAGCAGTACTTC
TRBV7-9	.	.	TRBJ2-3	CASRPQRVGADTQYF	TGTGCCAGCAGACCCCAGCGGGTGGGGGCAGATACGCAGTATTTT
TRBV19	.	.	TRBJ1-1	CASSEERGTEAFF	TGTGCCAGTAGTGAGGAACGAGGCACTGAAGCTTTCTTT
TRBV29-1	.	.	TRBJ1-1	CSAQTPEAFF	TGCAGCGCACAGACACCTGAAGCTTTCTTT
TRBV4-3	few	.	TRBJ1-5	CASSQDPGQPQHF	TGCGCCAGCAGCCAAGATCCGGGTCAGCCCCAGCATTTT
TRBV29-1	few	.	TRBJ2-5	CSVESGTETQYF	TGCAGCGTTGAGTCAGGGACGGAGACCCAGTACTTC
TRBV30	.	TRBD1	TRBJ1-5	CAWGQDNQPQHF	TGTGCCTGGGGACAGGACAATCAGCCCCAGCATTTT
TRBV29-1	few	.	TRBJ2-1	CSGGSGPGNEQFF	TGCAGCGGTGGATCTGGGCCTGGGAATGAGCAGTTCTTC
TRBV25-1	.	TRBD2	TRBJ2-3	CASSATSGPGDTQYF	TGTGCCAGCAGTGCAACTAGCGGACCGGGGGATACGCAGTATTTT
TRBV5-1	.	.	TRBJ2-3	CASSLQGTADTQYF	TGCGCCAGCAGCTTGCAGGGAACGGCAGATACGCAGTATTTT
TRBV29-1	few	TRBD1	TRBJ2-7	CSVAGQGLRDEQYF	TGCAGCGTTGCGGGACAGGGACTTAGAGACGAGCAGTACTTC